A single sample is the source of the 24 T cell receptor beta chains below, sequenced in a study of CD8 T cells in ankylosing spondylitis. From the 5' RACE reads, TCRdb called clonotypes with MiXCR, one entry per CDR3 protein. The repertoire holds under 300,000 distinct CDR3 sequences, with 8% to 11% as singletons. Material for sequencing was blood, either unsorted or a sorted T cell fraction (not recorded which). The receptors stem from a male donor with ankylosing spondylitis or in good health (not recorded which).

Here the CDR3 reads CASSWGPQGPDTQYF. DNA for the CDR3: TGTGCCAGCAGTTGGGGGCCCCAAGGGCCCGATACGCAGTATTTT. The gene calls are TRBV5-5 and TRBJ2-3, with TRBD1 as a possible D gene (6 bases). Per germline, CDR1 SGHKS and CDR2 YYEKEE (reference sequence). V lost 5 bases, J lost 6 bases, and 19 bases lay in between. The CDR3 totals 15 residues.

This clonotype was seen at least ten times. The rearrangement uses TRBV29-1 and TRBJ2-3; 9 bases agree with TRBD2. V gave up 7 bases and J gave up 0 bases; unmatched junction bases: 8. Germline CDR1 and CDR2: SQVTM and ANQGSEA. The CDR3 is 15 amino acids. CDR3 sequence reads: CSARASGISTDTQYF. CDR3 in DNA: TGCAGCGCGAGGGCTAGCGGGATTAGCACAGATACGCAGTATTTT.

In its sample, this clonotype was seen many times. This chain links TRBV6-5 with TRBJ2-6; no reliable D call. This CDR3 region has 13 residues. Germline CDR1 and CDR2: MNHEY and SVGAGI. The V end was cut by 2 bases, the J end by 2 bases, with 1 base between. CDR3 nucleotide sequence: TGTGCCAGCAGTTACGCTGGGGCCAACGTCCTGACTTTC. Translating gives CASSYAGANVLTF.

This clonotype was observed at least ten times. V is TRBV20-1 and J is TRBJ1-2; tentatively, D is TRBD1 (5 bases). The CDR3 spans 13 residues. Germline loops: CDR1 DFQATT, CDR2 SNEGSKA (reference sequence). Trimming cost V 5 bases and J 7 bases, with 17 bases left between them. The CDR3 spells CSAGAALGGGYTF. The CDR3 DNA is TGCAGTGCTGGGGCTGCCCTCGGAGGTGGCTACACCTTC.

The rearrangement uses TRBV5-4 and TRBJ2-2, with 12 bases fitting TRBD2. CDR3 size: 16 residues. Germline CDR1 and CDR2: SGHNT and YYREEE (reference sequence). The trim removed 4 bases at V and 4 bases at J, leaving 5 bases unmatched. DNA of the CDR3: TGTGCCAGCAGCCCTGGACTAGCGGGGTGCACCGGGGAGCTGTTTTTT. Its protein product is CASSPGLAGCTGELFF.

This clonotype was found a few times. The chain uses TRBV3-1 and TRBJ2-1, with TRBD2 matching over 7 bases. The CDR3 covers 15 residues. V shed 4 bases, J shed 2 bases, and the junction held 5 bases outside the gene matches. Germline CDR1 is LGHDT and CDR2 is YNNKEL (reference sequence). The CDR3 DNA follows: TGTGCCAGCAGCCCAAAGGCGGGGGCCTACAATGAGCAGTTCTTC. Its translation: CASSPKAGAYNEQFF.

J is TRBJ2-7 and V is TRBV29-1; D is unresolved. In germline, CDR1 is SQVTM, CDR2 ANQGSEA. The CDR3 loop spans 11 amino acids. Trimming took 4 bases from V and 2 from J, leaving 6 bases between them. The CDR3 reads CSVGRTYEQYF. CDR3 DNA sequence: TGCAGCGTTGGCCGCACCTACGAGCAGTACTTC.

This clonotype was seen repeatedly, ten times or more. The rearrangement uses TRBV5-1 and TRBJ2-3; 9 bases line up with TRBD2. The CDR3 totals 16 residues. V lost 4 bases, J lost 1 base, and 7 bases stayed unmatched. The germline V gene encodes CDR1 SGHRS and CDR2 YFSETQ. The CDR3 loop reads CASSKRASGGTDTQYF. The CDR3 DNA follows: TGCGCCAGCAGCAAACGGGCTAGCGGGGGCACAGATACGCAGTATTTT.

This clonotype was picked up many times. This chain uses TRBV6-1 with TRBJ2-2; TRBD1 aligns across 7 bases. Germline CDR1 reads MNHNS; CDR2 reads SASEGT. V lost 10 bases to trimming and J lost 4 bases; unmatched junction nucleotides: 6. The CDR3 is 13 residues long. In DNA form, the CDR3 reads TGTGCCACGCAACAGGGGCCCACCGGGGAGCTGTTTTTT. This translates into CATQQGPTGELFF.

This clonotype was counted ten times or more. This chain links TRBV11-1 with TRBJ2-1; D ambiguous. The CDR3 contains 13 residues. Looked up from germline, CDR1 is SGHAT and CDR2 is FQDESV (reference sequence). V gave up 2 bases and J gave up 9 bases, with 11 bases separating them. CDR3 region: CASSLSPGGEQFF. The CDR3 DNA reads TGTGCCAGCAGCTTAAGTCCGGGCGGTGAGCAGTTCTTC.

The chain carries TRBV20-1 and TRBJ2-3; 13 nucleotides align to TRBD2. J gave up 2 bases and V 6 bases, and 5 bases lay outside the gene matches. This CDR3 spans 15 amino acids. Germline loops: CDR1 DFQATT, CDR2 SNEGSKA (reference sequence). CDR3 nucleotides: TGCAGTGCCGGGACTAGCGGGATCCCCACAGATACGCAGTATTTT. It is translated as CSAGTSGIPTDTQYF.

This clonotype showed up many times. The CDR3 protein is CASSLRLAGVTDTQYF. The CDR3, as DNA: TGTGCCAGCAGTTTACGGCTAGCGGGGGTCACAGATACGCAGTATTTT. The chain carries TRBV12-3 or TRBV12-4 and TRBJ2-3; 10 positions agree with TRBD2. V gave up 2 bases and J gave up 2 bases; unmatched junction bases: 4. The CDR3 runs 16 residues.

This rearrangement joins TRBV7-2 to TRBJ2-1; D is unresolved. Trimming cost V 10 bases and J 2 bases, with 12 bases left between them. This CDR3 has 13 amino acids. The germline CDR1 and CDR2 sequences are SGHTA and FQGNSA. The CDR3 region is CATDPVAYNEQFF. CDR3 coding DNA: TGTGCCACGGACCCTGTCGCCTACAATGAGCAGTTCTTC. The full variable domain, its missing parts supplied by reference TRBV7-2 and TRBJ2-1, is GAGVSQSPSNKVTEKGKDVELRCDPISGHTALYWYRQSLGQGLEFLIYFQGNSAPDKSGLPSDRFSAERTGGSVSTLTIQRTQQEDSAVYLCATDPVAYNEQFFGPGTRLTVL.

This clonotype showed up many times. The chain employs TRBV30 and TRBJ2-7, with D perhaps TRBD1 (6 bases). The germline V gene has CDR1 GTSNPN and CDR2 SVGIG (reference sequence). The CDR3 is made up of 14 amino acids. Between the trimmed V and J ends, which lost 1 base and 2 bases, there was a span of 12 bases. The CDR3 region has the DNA TGTGCCTGGAGTGATGAGGACAGCGCCTACGAGCAGTACTTC. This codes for CAWSDEDSAYEQYF.

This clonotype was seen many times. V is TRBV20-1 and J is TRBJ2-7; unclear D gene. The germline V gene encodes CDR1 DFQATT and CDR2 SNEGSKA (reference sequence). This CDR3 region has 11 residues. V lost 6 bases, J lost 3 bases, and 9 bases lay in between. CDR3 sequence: CSASMDYEQYF. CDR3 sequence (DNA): TGCAGTGCGTCGATGGACTACGAGCAGTACTTC.

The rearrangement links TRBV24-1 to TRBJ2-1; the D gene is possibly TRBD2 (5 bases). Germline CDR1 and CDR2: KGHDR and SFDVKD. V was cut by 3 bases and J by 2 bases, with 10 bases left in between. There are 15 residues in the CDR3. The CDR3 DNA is TGTGCCACCAGTGATACTAGTACAGCCTACAATGAGCAGTTCTTC. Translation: CATSDTSTAYNEQFF.

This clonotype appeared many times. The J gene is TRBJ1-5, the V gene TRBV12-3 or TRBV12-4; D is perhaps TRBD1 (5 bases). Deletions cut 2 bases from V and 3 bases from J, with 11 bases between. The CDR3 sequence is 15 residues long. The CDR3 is CASSLTGGTNQPQHF. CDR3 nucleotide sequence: TGTGCCAGCAGTTTAACGGGAGGGACCAATCAGCCCCAGCATTTT.

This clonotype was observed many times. This chain's CDR3 is CASSQEKKANTEAFF. The CDR3 coding sequence is TGTGCCAGCAGCCAAGAAAAAAAGGCGAACACTGAAGCTTTCTTT. The chain has TRBV12-3 or TRBV12-4 and TRBJ1-1; D call uncertain. V was shortened by 6 bases and J by 1 base, with 15 bases between the two germline ends. The CDR3 contains 15 residues.

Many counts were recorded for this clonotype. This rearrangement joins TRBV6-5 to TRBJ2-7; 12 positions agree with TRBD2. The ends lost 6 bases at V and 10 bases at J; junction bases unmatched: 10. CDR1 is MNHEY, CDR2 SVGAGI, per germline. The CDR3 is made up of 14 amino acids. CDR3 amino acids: CASRLGLAGLIQYF. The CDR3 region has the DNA TGTGCCAGCAGATTAGGACTAGCGGGATTGATACAGTACTTC.

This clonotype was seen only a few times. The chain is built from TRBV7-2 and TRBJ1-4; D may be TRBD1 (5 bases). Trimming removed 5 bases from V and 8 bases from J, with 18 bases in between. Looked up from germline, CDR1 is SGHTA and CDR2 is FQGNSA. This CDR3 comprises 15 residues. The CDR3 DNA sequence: TGTGCCAGCAGCCCCGGTGGGGCCGAGGGGGAAAAACTGTTTTTT. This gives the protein CASSPGGAEGEKLFF.

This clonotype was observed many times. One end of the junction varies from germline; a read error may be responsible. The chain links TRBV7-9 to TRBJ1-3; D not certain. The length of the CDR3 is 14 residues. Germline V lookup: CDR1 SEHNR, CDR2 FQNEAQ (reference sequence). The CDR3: CASSLAGSGNTIYF. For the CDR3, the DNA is TGTGCCAGCAGTTTAGCCGGGTCTGGAAACACCATATATTTT.

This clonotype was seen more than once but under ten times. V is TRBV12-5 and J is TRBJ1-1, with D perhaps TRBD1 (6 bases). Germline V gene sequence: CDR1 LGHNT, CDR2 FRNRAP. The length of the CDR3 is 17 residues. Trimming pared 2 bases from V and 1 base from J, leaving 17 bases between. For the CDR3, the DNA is TGTGCTAGTGGTTTGAGGGTCGTCGGGGGCTCGAACACTGAAGCTTTCTTT. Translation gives CASGLRVVGGSNTEAFF.

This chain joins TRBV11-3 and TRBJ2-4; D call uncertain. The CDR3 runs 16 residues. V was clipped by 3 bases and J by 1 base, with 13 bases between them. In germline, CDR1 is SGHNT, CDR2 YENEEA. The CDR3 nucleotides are TGTGCCAGCAGCTTCGTCTCGGTTTTGGCCAAAAACATTCAGTACTTC. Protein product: CASSFVSVLAKNIQYF.

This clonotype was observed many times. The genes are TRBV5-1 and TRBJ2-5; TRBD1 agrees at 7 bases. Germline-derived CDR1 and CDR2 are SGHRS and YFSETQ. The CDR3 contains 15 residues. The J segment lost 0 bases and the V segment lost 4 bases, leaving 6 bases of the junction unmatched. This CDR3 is CASSPGQLNQETQYF. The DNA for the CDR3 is TGCGCCAGCAGCCCGGGACAGCTAAACCAAGAGACCCAGTACTTC. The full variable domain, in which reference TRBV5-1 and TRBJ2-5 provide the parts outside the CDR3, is KAGVTQTPRYLIKTRGQQVTLSCSPISGHRSVSWYQQTPGQGLQFLFEYFSETQRNKGNFPGRFSGRQFSNSRSEMNVSTLELGDSALYLCASSPGQLNQETQYFGPGTRLLVL.